Below, 22 T cell receptor beta chains from the same sample are listed, as sequenced in a study of OX40 agonist ivuxolimab in advanced cancers. Measured with immunoSEQ multiplex PCR; TCRdb has only the in-frame clones, and not every one. The sample includes about 66,000 clones, 80% to 85% of them seen just once. Material: CD4+ or CD8+ T cells sorted from blood, obtained in a trial of the OX40 agonist ivuxolimab. The receptors come from an adult with an advanced solid tumor such as melanoma, head and neck, liver or kidney cancer.

This clone was detected once. This sequence joins TRBV9 and TRBJ1-2; TRBD1 aligns across 7 bases. There are 15 residues in the CDR3. J was trimmed by 5 bases and V by 0 bases; bases with no gene match: 7. Germline V CDR1 and CDR2: SGDLS, YYNGEE. The CDR3 DNA reads as TGTGCCAGCAGCGTAGATCACAGGGGAAATTATGGCTACACCTTC. It codes for CASSVDHRGNYGYTF. Together with reference TRBV9 and TRBJ1-2, the CDR3 gives the full variable domain: DSGVTQTPKHLITATGQRVTLRCSPRSGDLSVYWYQQSLDQGLQFLIQYYNGEERAKGNILERFSAQQFPDLHSELNLSSLELGDSALYFCASSVDHRGNYGYTFGSGTRLTVV.

The chain's CDR3 is CASSLGEKQPQHF. CDR3 bases: TGCGCCAGCAGCTTGGGGGAAAAACAGCCCCAGCATTTT. The chain is built from TRBV5-1 and TRBJ1-5; D uncertain. Germline V CDR1 and CDR2: SGHRS, YFSETQ. Trimming stripped 0 bases from V and 7 bases from J, with 8 bases between. The CDR3 extends over 13 amino acids.

This clone has more than one count but fewer than ten. V is TRBV5-4 and J is TRBJ1-1; 7 nucleotides match TRBD1. This CDR3 contains 15 residues. With 0 bases clipped from V and 0 bases from J, the junction kept 2 bases outside the gene matches. From germline, CDR1 is SGHNT and CDR2 YYREEE (reference sequence). The CDR3 bases are TGTGCCAGCAGCTTGGGAACAGGGGTGAACACTGAAGCTTTCTTT. Translated: CASSLGTGVNTEAFF.

The gene calls are TRBV19 and TRBJ2-3; perhaps TRBD1 as D (6 bases). The CDR3 consists of 14 residues. CDR1 is LNHDA, CDR2 SQIVND, per germline (reference sequence). V was cut by 5 bases and J by 0 bases, with 9 bases left in between. DNA of the CDR3: TGTGCCAGTAGTGGGACAATTAGCACAGATACGCAGTATTTT. It is translated as CASSGTISTDTQYF.

The rearrangement links TRBV7-9 to TRBJ2-5, with 8 bases matching TRBD2. The CDR3 contains 16 residues. The junction had 12 bases not matched to a gene; V was cut back by 4 bases and J by 5 bases. Germline lookup yields CDR1 SEHNR and CDR2 FQNEAQ (reference sequence). CDR3 loop: CASSSVQGPGGETQYF. CDR3 bases: TGTGCCAGCAGCTCGGTGCAGGGACCGGGAGGGGAGACCCAGTACTTC.

The V call is TRBV6-6, the J call TRBJ1-6; TRBD1 matches at 10 bases. The CDR3 sequence is 16 residues long. The V and J ends lost 6 bases and 10 bases, in that order; junction bases with no gene match: 12. Germline V gives CDR1 MNHNY, CDR2 SVGAGI (reference sequence). CDR3 nucleotides: TGTGCCAGCAGGGATCGACAGGGGGCGTTTGGATCACCCCTCCACTTT. Translation: CASRDRQGAFGSPLHF.

V is TRBV28 and J is TRBJ1-1; no clear D gene. CDR1 and CDR2 from the germline V gene are MDHEN and SYDVKM. Between the trimmed V and J ends, which lost 1 base and 12 bases, there was a span of 12 bases. The CDR3 spans 12 residues. Here the CDR3 DNA reads TGTGCCAGCAGTTTATTGGGCAGGACGCCTTTCTTT. Protein sequence: CASSLLGRTPFF.

V is TRBV2 and J is TRBJ2-7, with D possibly TRBD1 on 5 matching bases. V lost 7 bases, J lost 6 bases, and 19 bases lay in between. The V gene's germline CDR1 is SNHLY and CDR2 FYNNEI. The CDR3 length is 14 residues. Written as DNA, the CDR3 is TGTGCCAGCAAAGGACAAGCACCAGTCTCCGAGCAGTACTTC. It encodes CASKGQAPVSEQYF.

CDR3 sequence reads: CASSLMGGRPDTQYF. Here the CDR3 DNA reads TGTGCCAGCAGCTTGATGGGGGGCCGCCCAGATACGCAGTATTTT. The chain uses TRBV7-3 and TRBJ2-3; D is possibly TRBD1 or TRBD2 (6 bases each). V was cut by 3 bases and J by 4 bases, with 14 bases left in between. The CDR3 covers 15 residues. Germline V gives CDR1 SGHTA, CDR2 FQGTGA.

The chain links TRBV19 to TRBJ2-3, with TRBD2 matching over 12 bases. Germline values: CDR1 LNHDA, CDR2 SQIVND (reference sequence). Germline trimming cut 3 bases from V and 4 bases from J; bases unmatched to any gene: 2. The length of the CDR3 is 15 residues. The CDR3 region has the DNA TGTGCCAGTAGTATCTCTAGCGGGGGGGCAGATACGCAGTATTTT. It translates to CASSISSGGADTQYF.

The CDR3 DNA reads as TGTGCCAGTAGTATCGGCAGACAGCTTTATGGCTACACCTTC. This translates into CASSIGRQLYGYTF. The chain employs TRBV19 and TRBJ1-2; a possible D gene is TRBD1 (5 bases). The germline CDR1 and CDR2 sequences are LNHDA and SQIVND (reference sequence). V dropped 3 bases and J dropped 5 bases, with 13 bases sitting between them. The CDR3 length is 14 residues.

J is TRBJ2-7 and V is TRBV7-6; TRBD1 agrees at 8 bases. The CDR3 consists of 17 residues. Per the germline V gene, CDR1 is SGHVS and CDR2 is FNYEAQ. V lost 5 bases, J lost 6 bases, and 18 bases stayed unmatched. The CDR3 reads CASSRRTGTGVRGEQYF. CDR3 DNA: TGTGCCAGCAGCCGCAGGACCGGGACAGGTGTACGTGGCGAGCAGTACTTC.

The chain couples TRBV2 to TRBJ1-2; D is possibly TRBD1 (5 bases). Germline-derived CDR1 and CDR2 are SNHLY and FYNNEI. Trimming left V 7 bases short and J 8 bases short, with 32 bases between. The CDR3 totals 18 residues. CDR3 region: CASNPPGTAIGPYTGYTF. As DNA, the CDR3 is TGTGCCAGCAACCCGCCAGGGACCGCGATTGGTCCTTATACGGGCTACACCTTC.

V usage is TRBV2 and J usage is TRBJ1-2, with 8 nucleotides matching TRBD1. The CDR3 length is 13 residues. Losses at the gene ends were 4 bases for V and 3 bases for J; bases not matched to a gene: 1. CDR1 and CDR2 (germline): SNHLY, FYNNEI. CDR3 coding DNA: TGTGCCAGCAGTGGACAGGGGTACTATGGCTACACCTTC. Residues: CASSGQGYYGYTF.

The chain recombines TRBV7-2 with TRBJ1-1; TRBD1 might be the D (5 bases). CDR1 is SGHTA and CDR2 is FQGNSA in the germline V gene. The CDR3 sequence is 18 residues long. V lost 4 bases and J lost 4, with 25 bases in between. The CDR3 sequence is CASSSPQQVGEWVTEAFF. DNA for the CDR3: TGTGCCAGCAGCTCACCGCAACAGGTGGGGGAATGGGTCACTGAAGCTTTCTTT.

The gene calls are TRBV6-1 and TRBJ2-5; D is unresolved. The CDR3 spans 13 residues. The ends were cut back, 6 bases at V and 4 bases at J, with 12 bases in the middle. Germline lookup yields CDR1 MNHNS and CDR2 SASEGT. The CDR3 reads CASRHPGRETQYF. As DNA, the CDR3 is TGTGCCAGCAGGCATCCTGGACGAGAGACCCAGTACTTC.

Comments on this clone: Sequence at one end of the junction differs from germline and may be a read error. The chain carries TRBV19 and TRBJ1-1; D remains ambiguous. Germline V gene lookup returns CDR1 LNHDA and CDR2 SQIVND (reference sequence). This CDR3 comprises 10 residues. CDR3 loop: CASGRGLSHF. The DNA for the CDR3 is TGTGCCAGTGGGCGTGGGCTTTCCCACTTT.

The V call is TRBV21-1, the J call TRBJ1-6; the D call in the table, TRBD1, was not verified against the DNA. TRBV21-1 is described as a pseudogene. This CDR3 is built from 18 residues. The CDR3: CASSKFGDRSSYNSPLHF. The CDR3 nucleotides read TGTGCCAGCAGCAAATTTGGGGACAGGAGCTCCTATAATTCACCCCTCCACTTT.

Comments on this clone: The junction and the germline gene differ at one end; a read error may be behind it. This chain links TRBV6-6 with TRBJ2-3, with 12 bases matching TRBD2. The V gene's germline CDR1 is MNHNY and CDR2 SVGAGI (reference sequence). This CDR3 spans 11 amino acids. The CDR3 loop is CASSTSGGQRF. The DNA of the CDR3 is TGTGCCAGCAGTACTAGCGGGGGGCAGCGGTTT.

V gene TRBV5-6 combines with J gene TRBJ1-3; D uncertain. V was pared by 4 bases and J by 2 bases, with 13 bases between. Germline V CDR1 and CDR2: SGHDT, YYEEEE. The CDR3 length is 15 residues. Here the CDR3 reads CASSLWSGAGNTIYF. The CDR3 nucleotides are TGTGCCAGCAGCCTCTGGAGCGGAGCTGGAAACACCATATATTTT.

Comment on this clone: One end of the junction fails to match germline, which may point to a read error. The chain uses TRBV6-1 and TRBJ2-1, with 7 positions matching TRBD1. This CDR3 contains 16 residues. Looked up from germline, CDR1 is MNHNS and CDR2 is SASEGT. The CDR3 DNA sequence: TGTGCCAGCAGTCAAGCCCGGGGACAGCCCTACAATGAGCAGTTCTTC. It translates to CASSQARGQPYNEQFF.

The rearrangement links TRBV19 to TRBJ1-5; possibly TRBD1 for D (6 bases). CDR3 length: 14 residues. The germline V gene encodes CDR1 LNHDA and CDR2 SQIVND (reference sequence). The V and J ends lost 3 bases and 3 bases respectively, with 9 bases between them. CDR3 residues: CASSIDRINQPQHF. The CDR3 nucleotides are TGTGCCAGTAGTATCGACAGGATCAATCAGCCCCAGCATTTT.